The 12 T cell receptor beta chains in this list originate from one sample, sequenced in a study of CD8+CD57+ T cells in acquired aplastic anemia. Investigators profiled TCR beta VDJ and CDR3 from genomic DNA template. Each CDR3 protein gets one entry after TCRdb re-called the reads with MiXCR. The sample has 350,000 to 450,000 distinct CDR3 sequences; just under 70% are singletons. Input material: sorted CD4+, CD8+, or CD8+CD57+ T cells (not recorded which) from PBMCs. Source of these receptors: a human donor in good health, serving as a control.

The chain has TRBV20-1 and TRBJ2-5, with 15 positions matching TRBD2. The DNA matches TRBJ2-1 better at its end, which makes the J call doubtful. The germline gives CDR1 DFQATT, CDR2 SNEGSKA (reference sequence). The CDR3 has 15 residues. The CDR3 loop is CSARGTSGGYNEQFF. Here the CDR3 DNA reads TGCAGTGCTAGGGGGACTAGCGGGGGGTACAATGAGCAGTTCTTC.

As to this clonotype: One end of the junction is discordant with germline, which a read error may explain. J is TRBJ2-1 and V is TRBV10-3, with 10 nucleotides matching TRBD1. From germline, CDR1 is ENHRY and CDR2 SYGVKD. This CDR3 spans 15 amino acids. The CDR3 nucleotides are TGTGCCAGCAGTCAACCGGGACAGGGGTACAGTGAGCAGTTCTTC. Its translation: CASSQPGQGYSEQFF.

This clonotype was detected once. DNA for the CDR3: TGTGCCAGCAGGCCACTGGGACTCATGAAGGTGAGAACTGAAGCTTTCTTT. As protein: CASRPLGLMKVRTEAFF. The genes are TRBV7-2 and TRBJ1-1, with a possible D match to TRBD1 (5 bases). The germline CDR1 and CDR2 sequences are SGHTA and FQGNSA. The CDR3 totals 17 residues. The V end was cut by 6 bases, the J end by 5 bases, with 25 bases between.

A note on this clonotype: In this CDR3 the conserved last residue, phenylalanine or tryptophan, is missing, so a read error is likely. It is unclear where the CDR3 begins or ends on the DNA, so no DNA is shown, and the CDR3 is as TCRdb lists it. The chain recombines TRBV7-8 with TRBJ1-1; the table's D call, TRBD1, was not checked against the DNA. The CDR3 is 13 amino acids long, termini counted. Germline V CDR1 and CDR2: SGHVS, FQNEAQ. The chain's CDR3 is CASSVTGNSEHPQ.

The V and J genes are TRBV10-2 and TRBJ1-1, with D possibly being TRBD1 (6 bases). Trimming pared 6 bases from V and 12 bases from J, leaving 29 bases between. The CDR3 is 16 residues long. CDR1 WSHSY and CDR2 SAAADI come from the germline V gene. CDR3 DNA sequence: TGCGCCAGCAGCGCGATTACTACCGGGGGGGGCACTGCGCCTTTCTTT. Amino acids: CASSAITTGGGTAPFF.

The gene calls are TRBV4-2 and TRBJ2-1, with TRBD2 matching 8 bases. The germline gives CDR1 LGHNA, CDR2 YNFKEQ. The CDR3 has 18 residues. J was trimmed by 4 bases and V by 0 bases; bases with no gene match: 11. The DNA for the CDR3 is TGTGCCAGCAGCCAAGATCCAGACGGGGGGGGTCAATACAATGAGCAGTTCTTC. This codes for CASSQDPDGGGQYNEQFF.

As regards this clonotype: Without the conserved terminal phenylalanine or tryptophan, this CDR3 likely stems from a read error. J is TRBJ2-4 and V is TRBV10-3; possible D gene TRBD2, 6 bases. The DNA end is a closer match to TRBJ2-1, so the J assignment may be wrong. This CDR3 spans 15 amino acids. Germline V gives CDR1 ENHRY, CDR2 SYGVKD. This CDR3 is CAISGEGEAKNMQFV. For the CDR3, the DNA is TGCGCCATCAGTGGGGAAGGGGAGGCCAAAAACATGCAGTTCGTC.

The V and J genes are TRBV5-1 and TRBJ1-4; no reliable D call. The CDR3 is 14 residues long. From germline, CDR1 is SGHRS and CDR2 YFSETQ. V was pared by 3 bases and J by 10 bases, with 16 bases between. The CDR3 loop is CASSWYKDTVKLFF. The CDR3 DNA sequence: TGCGCCAGCAGCTGGTATAAGGATACGGTAAAACTGTTTTTT.

There are many counts of this clonotype. J is TRBJ2-3 and V is TRBV5-4, with D perhaps matching TRBD2 (6 bases). Germline assignment: CDR1 SGHNT and CDR2 YYREEE (reference sequence). The CDR3 is 14 amino acids. With 4 bases removed from V and 4 bases from J, the gap between germline ends came to 13 bases. The CDR3 DNA reads as TGTGCCAGCAGCGGAGCGTCGGGGGCAGATACGCAGTATTTT. This codes for CASSGASGADTQYF.

Comments on this clonotype: A junction end diverges from the germline sequence, so it may reflect a read error. The J gene is TRBJ2-7, the V gene TRBV7-9, with a possible D match to TRBD2 (6 bases). The length of the CDR3 is 14 residues. In germline, CDR1 is SEHNR, CDR2 FQNEAQ (reference sequence). This CDR3 reads CASSLSGLVYQQYF. The CDR3, as DNA: TGTGCCAGCAGCTTGTCGGGACTGGTCTACCAGCAGTACTTC.

This clonotype was recorded many times. The chain has TRBV2 and TRBJ1-1; D gene uncertain. Trimming left V 8 bases short and J 2 bases short, with 12 bases between. The CDR3 consists of 13 residues. CDR1 is SNHLY and CDR2 is FYNNEI in the germline V gene. CDR3 nucleotides: TGTGCCAGCTCCGGACTGATTAACACTGAAGCTTTCTTT. Its protein is CASSGLINTEAFF.

Comments on this clonotype: A much larger clone is a single base away; this may be a read error. This chain's CDR3 is CASSCSTGATEAFF. The CDR3 bases are TGTGCCAGCAGTTGCTCCACAGGGGCAACTGAAGCTTTCTTT. The rearrangement links TRBV6-1 to TRBJ1-1; the match to TRBD1 covers 7 bases. With 5 bases clipped from V and 5 bases from J, the junction kept 8 bases outside the gene matches. Per germline, CDR1 MNHNS and CDR2 SASEGT. The CDR3 has 14 residues.